Reported below is one T cell receptor (beta chain). Antigen specificity is unknown. Primers included in the PCR were 60 Vbeta and 13 Jbeta primers. Profiled with immunoSEQ multiplex PCR; TCRdb holds only in-frame clones, not every one. The data contain under 200,000 clones, 80% to 90% of them singletons. The data are from a study of cytomegalovirus exposure and HLA in healthy donors. Study outcomes and limitations: Sequencing probably produced one cluster of sequence variants that were highly shared. Using a false discovery rate of 0.05, a later analysis showed that 15,000 to 20,000 TCR beta sequences were associated with HLA alleles. A later look showed TCR association rates differing by HLA locus, highest for DRB1 and lowest for HLA-C. Researchers counted approximately 160 TCR beta chains as cytomegalovirus-associated.

Material: PBMCs. The TCR was taken from a woman younger than 35 in good health and CMV-seronegative.

CDR3 loop: CASSRGLAEKLFF. The CDR3 region has the DNA TGCGCCAGCAGCAGGGGGTTGGCTGAAAAACTGTTTTTT. The rearrangement uses TRBV4-1 and TRBJ1-4; weak D call: TRBD1 (6 bases). Deletions cut 5 bases from V and 7 bases from J, with 11 bases between. CDR1 and CDR2 (germline): MGHRA, YSYEKL. The CDR3 extends over 13 amino acids.